These T cell receptor beta chains were read from a single sample in a study of glioma-infiltrating T cells after dendritic cell vaccination. Assay used: immunoSEQ multiplex PCR; TCRdb lists only in-frame clones, some missing. Among roughly 62,000 clones listed, roughly four fifths were seen once. The sample was blood, taken after dendritic cell vaccination. All receptors come from a human donor with glioblastoma. CDR3s include the opening cysteine and the closing phenylalanine or tryptophan. Each record gives: CDR3 protein, CDR3 DNA, V gene, J gene, clone size, CDR3 length, D gene. D genes are given only for firm matches. A clone size is listed for some rows: how often the clone was seen (once, few, many), or a class if it is expanded.

CDR3 protein: CAWSADRSNTEAFF
CDR3 DNA: TGTGCCTGGAGCGCGGACAGGTCCAACACTGAAGCTTTCTTT
V gene: TRBV30
J gene: TRBJ1-1
clone size: -
CDR3 length: 14
D gene: TRBD1

CDR3 protein: CASSFFGGETYEQYF
CDR3 DNA: TGCGCCAGCAGCTTCTTTGGGGGGGAGACCTACGAGCAGTACTTC
V gene: TRBV5-1
J gene: TRBJ2-7
clone size: -
CDR3 length: 15
D gene: TRBD2

CDR3 protein: CASSPLIGPLANYGYTF
CDR3 DNA: TGTGCCAGCAGCCCCTTGATTGGGCCGCTCGCTAACTATGGCTACACCTTC
V gene: TRBV11-3
J gene: TRBJ1-2
clone size: -
CDR3 length: 17
D gene: -

CDR3 protein: CASSLMGGRSYEQYF
CDR3 DNA: TGTGCCAGCAGTTTAATGGGAGGGAGGTCCTACGAGCAGTACTTC
V gene: TRBV27
J gene: TRBJ2-7
clone size: -
CDR3 length: 15
D gene: TRBD2

CDR3 protein: CASSLTSGGATGELFF
CDR3 DNA: TGTGCTAGCAGCTTGACTAGCGGGGGGGCCACCGGGGAGCTGTTTTTT
V gene: TRBV7-7
J gene: TRBJ2-2
clone size: -
CDR3 length: 16
D gene: TRBD2

CDR3 protein: CASSFKGVGFYEQYF
CDR3 DNA: TGTGCCAGCAGTTTCAAGGGGGTTGGGTTCTACGAGCAGTACTTC
V gene: TRBV27
J gene: TRBJ2-7
clone size: -
CDR3 length: 15
D gene: -

CDR3 protein: CASSLALLTDTQYF
CDR3 DNA: TGTGCCAGCAGCTTGGCCCTCCTCACAGATACGCAGTATTTT
V gene: TRBV5-6
J gene: TRBJ2-3
clone size: -
CDR3 length: 14
D gene: -

CDR3 protein: CASSSTSTDIYEKLFF
CDR3 DNA: TGTGCCAGCAGCTCTACCTCGACAGATATATATGAAAAACTGTTTTTT
V gene: TRBV7-9
J gene: TRBJ1-4
clone size: -
CDR3 length: 16
D gene: -

CDR3 protein: CASSGGGGSYEQYF
CDR3 DNA: TGTGCCAGCAGCGGAGGGGGGGGCTCCTACGAGCAGTACTTC
V gene: TRBV9
J gene: TRBJ2-7
clone size: -
CDR3 length: 14
D gene: -

CDR3 protein: CASSLLHAGGAQETQYF
CDR3 DNA: TGCGCCAGCAGCTTATTACACGCTGGAGGGGCCCAAGAGACCCAGTACTTC
V gene: TRBV5-1
J gene: TRBJ2-5
clone size: once
CDR3 length: 17
D gene: -

CDR3 protein: CASSSILQVKAYNEQFF
CDR3 DNA: TGTGCCAGCAGCTCCATTTTACAGGTAAAGGCCTACAATGAGCAGTTCTTC
V gene: TRBV7-9
J gene: TRBJ2-1
clone size: -
CDR3 length: 17
D gene: -

CDR3 protein: CASSPAQGYGYTF
CDR3 DNA: TGTGCCAGCAGTCCAGCACAGGGTTATGGCTACACCTTC
V gene: TRBV6-1
J gene: TRBJ1-2
clone size: few
CDR3 length: 13
D gene: -

CDR3 protein: CAWDPGLANNEQFF
CDR3 DNA: TGTGCCTGGGACCCGGGACTAGCGAACAATGAGCAGTTCTTC
V gene: TRBV30
J gene: TRBJ2-1
clone size: -
CDR3 length: 14
D gene: TRBD2

CDR3 protein: CASREPGGGNEQFF
CDR3 DNA: TGTGCCAGCAGAGAACCAGGGGGCGGGAATGAGCAGTTCTTC
V gene: TRBV6-1
J gene: TRBJ2-1
clone size: -
CDR3 length: 14
D gene: TRBD1

CDR3 protein: CASSEKGDNTGELFF
CDR3 DNA: TGTGCCAGCAGTGAAAAGGGAGATAACACCGGGGAGCTGTTTTTT
V gene: TRBV6-1
J gene: TRBJ2-2
clone size: -
CDR3 length: 15
D gene: -

CDR3 protein: CASSLDGQVTHEQYF
CDR3 DNA: TGTGCCAGCAGCTTAGATGGACAGGTAACCCACGAGCAGTACTTC
V gene: TRBV7-2
J gene: TRBJ2-7
clone size: few
CDR3 length: 15
D gene: TRBD1

CDR3 protein: CASSVTSGGLFGETQYF
CDR3 DNA: TGTGCCAGCAGCGTGACTAGCGGGGGGCTCTTTGGTGAGACCCAGTACTTC
V gene: TRBV7-3
J gene: TRBJ2-5
clone size: -
CDR3 length: 17
D gene: TRBD2

CDR3 protein: CASSPGGRDREQFF
CDR3 DNA: TGTGCCAGCTCTCCCGGGGGGCGTGATCGTGAGCAGTTCTTC
V gene: TRBV6-5
J gene: TRBJ2-1
clone size: -
CDR3 length: 14
D gene: -

CDR3 protein: CASRWTGETEAFF
CDR3 DNA: TGTGCCAGCAGGTGGACAGGGGAAACTGAAGCTTTCTTT
V gene: TRBV7-2
J gene: TRBJ1-1
clone size: once
CDR3 length: 13
D gene: TRBD1

CDR3 protein: CASSLVRVEALYEQYF
CDR3 DNA: TGTGCCAGCAGCTTAGTTCGGGTAGAAGCTCTCTATGAGCAGTACTTC
V gene: TRBV7-2
J gene: TRBJ2-7
clone size: -
CDR3 length: 16
D gene: -

CDR3 protein: CASRTRLGNQPQHF
CDR3 DNA: TGTGCCAGTAGGACTAGGTTGGGTAATCAGCCCCAGCATTTT
V gene: TRBV19
J gene: TRBJ1-5
clone size: -
CDR3 length: 14
D gene: -

CDR3 protein: CASTRWQGVGEAFF
CDR3 DNA: TGTGCCAGCACCAGGTGGCAAGGGGTAGGGGAAGCTTTCTTT
V gene: TRBV27
J gene: TRBJ1-1
clone size: -
CDR3 length: 14
D gene: -

CDR3 protein: CASSISGGGELFF
CDR3 DNA: TGTGCCAGTAGTATCTCCGGGGGCGGGGAGCTGTTTTTT
V gene: TRBV19
J gene: TRBJ2-2
clone size: -
CDR3 length: 13
D gene: -

CDR3 protein: CASSLGAPYGYTF
CDR3 DNA: TGTGCCAGCAGCTTAGGCGCGCCCTATGGCTACACCTTC
V gene: TRBV7-9
J gene: TRBJ1-2
clone size: once
CDR3 length: 13
D gene: -

CDR3 protein: CASSVASGYTGELFF
CDR3 DNA: TGTGCCAGCAGCGTAGCCAGCGGGTACACCGGGGAGCTGTTTTTT
V gene: TRBV9
J gene: TRBJ2-2
clone size: once
CDR3 length: 15
D gene: -

CDR3 protein: CASSISASGHQETQYF
CDR3 DNA: TGTGCCAGTAGTATATCGGCTAGCGGACACCAAGAGACCCAGTACTTC
V gene: TRBV19
J gene: TRBJ2-5
clone size: -
CDR3 length: 16
D gene: TRBD2

CDR3 protein: CSVDTGNFETQYF
CDR3 DNA: TGCAGCGTTGATACAGGGAATTTCGAGACCCAGTACTTC
V gene: TRBV29-1
J gene: TRBJ2-5
clone size: -
CDR3 length: 13
D gene: -

CDR3 protein: CASSLMQSSGNTIYF
CDR3 DNA: TGTGCCAGCAGCTTGATGCAGTCCTCTGGAAACACCATATATTTT
V gene: TRBV5-4
J gene: TRBJ1-3
clone size: -
CDR3 length: 15
D gene: -

CDR3 protein: CASSEIAAIHSGNTIYF
CDR3 DNA: TGTGCCAGCAGTGAAATTGCGGCGATTCACTCTGGAAACACCATATATTTT
V gene: TRBV6-1
J gene: TRBJ1-3
clone size: -
CDR3 length: 17
D gene: -

CDR3 protein: CASSLWQTGGGEKLFF
CDR3 DNA: TGCGCCAGCAGCTTGTGGCAAACAGGGGGAGGTGAAAAACTGTTTTTT
V gene: TRBV5-1
J gene: TRBJ1-4
clone size: -
CDR3 length: 16
D gene: TRBD1

CDR3 protein: CASSLVGGAAYEQYF
CDR3 DNA: TGCGCCAGCAGCTTGGTGGGAGGGGCAGCCTACGAGCAGTACTTC
V gene: TRBV5-1
J gene: TRBJ2-7
clone size: -
CDR3 length: 15
D gene: TRBD2

CDR3 protein: CAISESGQPNSPLHF
CDR3 DNA: TGTGCCATCAGTGAGTCCGGACAGCCCAATTCACCCCTCCACTTT
V gene: TRBV10-3
J gene: TRBJ1-6
clone size: -
CDR3 length: 15
D gene: -

CDR3 protein: CASSLMRSSESSLDTQYF
CDR3 DNA: TGTGCCAGCAGCTTAATGAGGTCTAGCGAGTCAAGCTTGGATACGCAGTATTTT
V gene: TRBV7-6
J gene: TRBJ2-3
clone size: -
CDR3 length: 18
D gene: -

CDR3 protein: CASSPLLAGAGTDTQYF
CDR3 DNA: TGCGCCAGCAGCCCCTTACTAGCGGGGGCCGGCACAGATACGCAGTATTTT
V gene: TRBV4-1
J gene: TRBJ2-3
clone size: -
CDR3 length: 17
D gene: TRBD2

CDR3 protein: CASGLVVVASPRGYEQYF
CDR3 DNA: TGTGCTAGTGGTTTGGTAGTGGTAGCGAGCCCTCGAGGGTACGAGCAGTACTTC
V gene: TRBV12-5
J gene: TRBJ2-7
clone size: -
CDR3 length: 18
D gene: -

CDR3 protein: CASSLDRREYGYTF
CDR3 DNA: TGTGCCAGCAGCTTAGATCGGAGAGAGTATGGCTACACCTTC
V gene: TRBV7-2
J gene: TRBJ1-2
clone size: -
CDR3 length: 14
D gene: -

CDR3 protein: CAWESRLAGFNEQFF
CDR3 DNA: TGTGCCTGGGAGTCTCGGCTAGCGGGGTTCAATGAGCAGTTCTTC
V gene: TRBV30
J gene: TRBJ2-1
clone size: -
CDR3 length: 15
D gene: TRBD2

CDR3 protein: CASSRGQGVGGEQFF
CDR3 DNA: TGTGCCAGCAGTCGTGGACAGGGGGTTGGTGGTGAGCAGTTCTTC
V gene: TRBV6-5
J gene: TRBJ2-1
clone size: once
CDR3 length: 15
D gene: TRBD1

CDR3 protein: CASSLWLKTETQYF
CDR3 DNA: TGTGCCAGCAGCTTATGGCTCAAAACGGAGACCCAGTACTTC
V gene: TRBV11-2
J gene: TRBJ2-5
clone size: -
CDR3 length: 14
D gene: -

CDR3 protein: CAWSDREGGEKLFF
CDR3 DNA: TGTGCCTGGAGCGACAGGGAAGGAGGGGAAAAACTGTTTTTT
V gene: TRBV30
J gene: TRBJ1-4
clone size: -
CDR3 length: 14
D gene: TRBD1

CDR3 protein: CASSRTDGPYEQYF
CDR3 DNA: TGTGCCAGCAGTCGGACAGACGGCCCATACGAGCAGTACTTC
V gene: TRBV2
J gene: TRBJ2-7
clone size: -
CDR3 length: 14
D gene: -

CDR3 protein: CASGLRDEKLFF
CDR3 DNA: TGTGCTAGTGGTCTGAGGGATGAAAAACTGTTTTTT
V gene: TRBV6-5
J gene: TRBJ1-4
clone size: -
CDR3 length: 12
D gene: -

CDR3 protein: CASSLGGGYTEAFF
CDR3 DNA: TGTGCCAGTAGCTTGGGGGGGGGCTACACTGAAGCTTTCTTT
V gene: TRBV19
J gene: TRBJ1-1
clone size: -
CDR3 length: 14
D gene: -

CDR3 protein: CAWSSIAGEQFF
CDR3 DNA: TGTGCCTGGAGTTCAATAGCGGGGGAGCAGTTCTTC
V gene: TRBV30
J gene: TRBJ2-1
clone size: -
CDR3 length: 12
D gene: TRBD2

CDR3 protein: CASSFRGTGSFYEQYF
CDR3 DNA: TGTGCCAGCAGCTTTAGGGGGACAGGGTCCTTCTACGAGCAGTACTTC
V gene: TRBV11-3
J gene: TRBJ2-7
clone size: -
CDR3 length: 16
D gene: TRBD1

CDR3 protein: CASRWDRTYNEQFF
CDR3 DNA: TGTGCCAGCAGATGGGACAGAACCTACAATGAGCAGTTCTTC
V gene: TRBV6-4
J gene: TRBJ2-1
clone size: -
CDR3 length: 14
D gene: TRBD1

CDR3 protein: CATSRGEGNTEAFF
CDR3 DNA: TGTGCCACCAGCAGAGGGGAGGGGAACACTGAAGCTTTCTTT
V gene: TRBV15
J gene: TRBJ1-1
clone size: once
CDR3 length: 14
D gene: -

CDR3 protein: CASSPPGQEVLVDTATNEKLFF
CDR3 DNA: TGTGCCAGCAGTCCCCCCGGGCAGGAGGTTTTGGTAGATACGGCTACTAATGAAAAACTGTTTTTT
V gene: TRBV27
J gene: TRBJ1-4
clone size: once
CDR3 length: 22
D gene: -

CDR3 protein: CASSATGAFQRSYEQYF
CDR3 DNA: TGTGCCAGCAGCGCGACAGGGGCATTCCAACGTTCCTACGAGCAGTACTTC
V gene: TRBV5-8
J gene: TRBJ2-7
clone size: -
CDR3 length: 17
D gene: TRBD1